The present entry profiles one T cell receptor (beta chain) with its context. The antigen is unknown. This sample was included in a study of OX40 agonist ivuxolimab in advanced cancers. Across the study: Ivuxolimab, an agonistic anti-OX40 (CD134) antibody, was given to patients. Study conclusions and caveats: A proportion of nonresponders additionally exhibited low normalized T-cell clonal expansion.

Trimming removed 0 bases from V and 9 bases from J, with 17 bases in between. This CDR3 contains 15 residues. The germline V gene encodes CDR1 SGDLS and CDR2 YYNGEE. Generated by immunoSEQ multiplex PCR, the TCRdb table keeps only in-frame clones and is missing some. The table lists around 18,000 clones, around 91% of them singletons. This sequence originates from an adult with an advanced solid tumor such as melanoma, head and neck, liver or kidney cancer. The material sequenced was CD4+ or CD8+ T cells sorted from blood, taken in a trial of the OX40 agonist ivuxolimab. The V gene is TRBV9, the J gene TRBJ2-3, with a tentative D call TRBD2 (6 bases). CDR3 region: CASSVGTAGSKTQYF. The DNA for the CDR3 is TGTGCCAGCAGCGTAGGAACAGCGGGTTCCAAGACGCAGTATTTT. Full variable domain (rest looked up from reference TRBV9 and TRBJ2-3): DSGVTQTPKHLITATGQRVTLRCSPRSGDLSVYWYQQSLDQGLQFLIQYYNGEERAKGNILERFSAQQFPDLHSELNLSSLELGDSALYFCASSVGTAGSKTQYFGPGTRLTVL.